These 9 T cell receptor beta chains were all obtained from the same sample, sequenced in a study of shared clonotypes between healthy human individuals. CD45RO-negative cells were positively selected for CCR7, leaving out terminally differentiated effector memory CD45RA+ cells. Measured with immunoSEQ multiplex PCR; TCRdb has only the in-frame clones, and not every one. Of some 2.1 million clones in the sample, about 95% were seen once. The sample was naive CD8+ T cells sorted from blood. These receptors all stem from a man aged 18-30 years in good health.

The rearrangement joins TRBV4-1 to TRBJ1-6; D not resolved. CDR3 length equals 14 residues. Trimming pared 0 bases from V and 12 bases from J, leaving 12 bases between. Germline values: CDR1 MGHRA, CDR2 YSYEKL. This CDR3 reads CASSQDPAGLPLHF. The CDR3 bases are TGCGCCAGCAGCCAAGACCCGGCGGGGTTACCCCTCCACTTT.

This rearrangement joins TRBV10-3 to TRBJ2-3; D is unresolved. This CDR3 region has 15 residues. V lost 3 bases and J lost 1, with 11 bases in between. The germline V gene has CDR1 ENHRY and CDR2 SYGVKD. CDR3 sequence (DNA): TGTGCCATCAGTGACGATGAACTGCGCACAGATACGCAGTATTTT. Protein product: CAISDDELRTDTQYF.

The rearrangement links TRBV6-6 to TRBJ2-7; no reliable D call. Trimming left V 2 bases short and J 3 bases short, with 8 bases between. Germline-derived CDR1 and CDR2 are MNHNY and SVGAGI (reference sequence). This CDR3 has 13 amino acids. This CDR3 is CASSYDRHYEQYF. DNA of the CDR3: TGTGCCAGCAGTTACGACCGCCACTACGAGCAGTACTTC.

CDR3 residues: CASSQETGLAETGELFF. CDR3 DNA sequence: TGCGCCAGCAGCCAAGAGACCGGACTAGCGGAAACCGGGGAGCTGTTTTTT. The chain has TRBV4-3 and TRBJ2-2, with 10 bases lining up with TRBD2. Per the germline V gene, CDR1 is LGHNA and CDR2 is YSLEER. The ends lost 0 bases at V and 5 bases at J; junction bases unmatched: 6. This CDR3 spans 17 amino acids.

This rearrangement joins TRBV2 to TRBJ2-3; 12 nucleotides line up with TRBD2. Germline CDR1 is SNHLY and CDR2 is FYNNEI. Trimming removed 11 bases from V and 0 bases from J; junction bases left unmatched: 3. This CDR3 contains 14 residues. The DNA for the CDR3 is TGTGCCGGGGGGACTAGCGGGAGCACAGATACGCAGTATTTT. It encodes CAGGTSGSTDTQYF. Variable domain in full (rest from reference TRBV2 and TRBJ2-3): EPEVTQTPSHQVTQMGQEVILRCVPISNHLYFYWYRQILGQKVEFLVSFYNNEISEKSEIFDDQFSVERPDGSNFTLKIRSTKLEDSAMYFCAGGTSGSTDTQYFGPGTRLTVL.

This chain connects TRBV6-6 to TRBJ2-7, with 8 nucleotides matching TRBD1. Germline V gene sequence: CDR1 MNHNY, CDR2 SVGAGI (reference sequence). Losses at the gene ends were 10 bases for V and 2 bases for J; bases not matched to a gene: 7. The CDR3 spans 13 residues. Here the CDR3 reads CATGQGATYEQYF. In nucleotides, the CDR3 is TGTGCCACCGGGCAGGGGGCAACCTACGAGCAGTACTTC.

The chain employs TRBV2 and TRBJ2-7, with D possibly matching TRBD1 (6 bases). Germline values: CDR1 SNHLY, CDR2 FYNNEI. V lost 5 bases to trimming and J lost 2 bases, with 19 bases between them. The CDR3 spans 16 residues. The DNA for the CDR3 is TGTGCCAGCAGTACAACAGGGTACCCTAAAACCTACGAGCAGTACTTC. Amino acids: CASSTTGYPKTYEQYF.

The chain couples TRBV6-5 to TRBJ2-2; a weak D match, TRBD2 (5 bases). Trimming pared 2 bases from V and 2 bases from J, leaving 12 bases between. This CDR3 has 16 amino acids. Germline CDR1 MNHEY, CDR2 SVGAGI. CDR3 sequence reads: CASSYLDYLNTGELFF. CDR3 coding DNA: TGTGCCAGCAGTTACCTCGACTACCTAAACACCGGGGAGCTGTTTTTT.

This chain links TRBV27 with TRBJ2-3; 10 bases match TRBD2. The V gene's germline CDR1 is MNHEY and CDR2 SMNVEV (reference sequence). CDR3 size: 16 residues. Trimming at V came to 5 bases and at J to 6 bases, leaving 11 bases not matched to a gene. CDR3 coding DNA: TGTGCCAGCAGTGTAAGGACTAGCGGCGGTCCGGATACGCAGTATTTT. Its protein is CASSVRTSGGPDTQYF.